A single sample gave rise to the 27 T cell receptor beta chains below, sequenced in a study of cytomegalovirus exposure and HLA in healthy donors. Vbeta (60) and Jbeta (13) primers were used in the PCR. Sequencing used immunoSEQ multiplex PCR; TCRdb keeps in-frame clones, though not all of them. This repertoire includes approximately 110,000 clones. Sequenced material: PBMCs. These receptors originate from a man aged 45-65 years in good health and CMV-seronegative.

The CDR3 sequence: CASSQDWREGTDTQYF. The CDR3 DNA reads TGTGCCAGCAGCCAAGATTGGCGGGAGGGCACAGATACGCAGTATTTT. This chain uses TRBV14 with TRBJ2-3; TRBD2 agrees at 8 bases. This CDR3 region has 16 residues. Germline trimming cut 0 bases from V and 1 base from J; bases unmatched to any gene: 3. The germline CDR1 and CDR2 sequences are SGHDN and FVKESK.

The gene calls are TRBV11-3 and TRBJ2-2; a weak D match, TRBD2 (5 bases). The germline V gene encodes CDR1 SGHNT and CDR2 YENEEA. This CDR3 spans 12 amino acids. V shed 8 bases and J shed 9 bases, with 13 bases lying between them. CDR3 bases: TGTGCCAGCGGAGTTGGGGAGCGGGAGCTGTTTTTT. It is translated as CASGVGERELFF.

The chain has TRBV6-5 and TRBJ2-3; the D gene is possibly TRBD2 (5 bases). Between the trimmed V and J ends, which lost 6 bases and 6 bases, there was a span of 13 bases. Per the germline V gene, CDR1 is MNHEY and CDR2 is SVGAGI. The CDR3 spans 13 residues. The CDR3 spells CASRTGSADTQYF. The CDR3 coding sequence is TGTGCCAGCAGGACGGGGAGTGCGGATACGCAGTATTTT.

The rearrangement uses TRBV6-1 and TRBJ2-1, with 8 nucleotides matching TRBD2. Germline-derived CDR1 and CDR2 are MNHNS and SASEGT. The V segment lost 7 bases and the J segment 5 bases; nucleotides outside the gene matches: 4. The CDR3 is 13 residues long. This CDR3 reads CASNRGGNNEQFF. CDR3 coding DNA: TGTGCCAGCAACCGGGGGGGCAACAATGAGCAGTTCTTC.

This sequence joins TRBV7-2 and TRBJ2-5; the D gene is possibly TRBD2 (5 bases). This CDR3 is built from 13 residues. Germline lookup yields CDR1 SGHTA and CDR2 FQGNSA. Trimming took off 7 bases at V and 1 base at J, with 10 bases between the two ends. The CDR3 region has the DNA TGTGCCAGCACGAGGGCCCTCCAAGAGACCCAGTACTTC. Encoded protein: CASTRALQETQYF.

The rearrangement uses TRBV6-1 and TRBJ2-3; 8 bases align to TRBD1. Trimming took 10 bases from V and 2 from J; bases not matched to a gene: 11. This CDR3 is 15 amino acids long. The germline V gene has CDR1 MNHNS and CDR2 SASEGT. DNA of the CDR3: TGTGCCACTCATATGGGACAGGTCTTCACAGATACGCAGTATTTT. It is translated as CATHMGQVFTDTQYF.

V is TRBV6-1 and J is TRBJ2-1; D may be TRBD1 (6 bases). Trimming cost V 3 bases and J 0 bases, with 18 bases left between them. The CDR3 has 18 residues. Looked up from germline, CDR1 is MNHNS and CDR2 is SASEGT. The CDR3 loop is CASSEGAGIQSSYNEQFF. DNA of the CDR3: TGTGCCAGCAGTGAGGGGGCAGGCATCCAGAGCTCCTACAATGAGCAGTTCTTC.

The chain employs TRBV5-4 and TRBJ2-2; 9 bases fit TRBD1. V shed 4 bases and J 7 bases; nucleotides not matched to a gene: 11. The CDR3 has 16 amino acids. Germline CDR1 and CDR2: SGHNT and YYREEE (reference sequence). As DNA, the CDR3 is TGTGCCAGCAGCAAAGCCGGGACAGGGTATGTCGGGGAGCTGTTTTTT. As protein: CASSKAGTGYVGELFF.

V usage is TRBV2 and J usage is TRBJ2-5; 10 nucleotides align to TRBD2. The CDR3 has 14 residues. V dropped 4 bases and J dropped 6; count of bases not matched to a gene: 5. Germline-derived CDR1 and CDR2 are SNHLY and FYNNEI. For the CDR3, the DNA is TGTGCCAGCAGTGGAGTAGCGGGAGGAAAGACCCAGTACTTC. Translating gives CASSGVAGGKTQYF.

The V gene is TRBV18, the J gene TRBJ2-5; D call uncertain. The CDR3 sequence is 14 residues long. Trimming cost V 3 bases and J 1 base, with 9 bases left between them. Germline CDR1 reads KGHSH; CDR2 reads LQKENI. The CDR3 DNA follows: TGTGCCAGCTCACCCACAGCCTCCCAAGAGACCCAGTACTTC. It translates to CASSPTASQETQYF.

This chain connects TRBV10-3 to TRBJ1-1; 7 nucleotides line up with TRBD1. Germline CDR1 is ENHRY and CDR2 is SYGVKD. This CDR3 region has 13 residues. Germline trimming cut 6 bases from V and 3 bases from J; bases unmatched to any gene: 4. CDR3 in amino acids: CAISGTEYTEAFF. CDR3 DNA sequence: TGTGCCATCAGCGGGACAGAGTACACTGAAGCTTTCTTT.

The gene calls are TRBV6-5 and TRBJ1-6, with 8 positions matching TRBD1. The junction had 5 bases not matched to a gene; V was cut back by 4 bases and J by 6 bases. The CDR3 is 15 amino acids. The germline CDR1 and CDR2 sequences are MNHEY and SVGAGI. CDR3 in amino acids: CASSLDRGPNSPLHF. In DNA, the CDR3 is TGTGCCAGCAGTTTAGACAGGGGCCCTAATTCACCCCTCCACTTT.

The chain is built from TRBV5-1 and TRBJ1-1, with a possible D match to TRBD1 (5 bases). The V gene lost 7 bases and the J gene lost 0 bases, with 16 bases spanning the gap. Germline CDR1 SGHRS, CDR2 YFSETQ. The CDR3 length is 15 residues. The CDR3 here is CASCCLGLMNTEAFF. The CDR3 coding sequence is TGCGCCAGCTGTTGTCTGGGGCTGATGAACACTGAAGCTTTCTTT.

The genes are TRBV11-3 and TRBJ2-3; unclear D gene. The CDR3 runs to 14 residues. Deletions cut 3 bases from V and 0 bases from J, with 7 bases between. The V gene's germline CDR1 is SGHNT and CDR2 YENEEA. The CDR3 sequence is CASSLRLSTDTQYF. CDR3 DNA sequence: TGTGCCAGCAGCTTGAGACTGAGCACAGATACGCAGTATTTT.

V is TRBV5-5 and J is TRBJ2-5, with 7 bases matching TRBD1. V shed 4 bases, J shed 0 bases, and the junction held 3 bases outside the gene matches. The CDR3 totals 14 residues. Germline CDR1 reads SGHKS; CDR2 reads YYEKEE (reference sequence). The DNA for the CDR3 is TGTGCCAGCAGCCCACAGGGGTACCAAGAGACCCAGTACTTC. Its translation: CASSPQGYQETQYF.

The chain joins TRBV7-2 to TRBJ2-5; TRBD2 matches 16 bases. The CDR3 is 16 residues long. Germline CDR1 is SGHTA and CDR2 is FQGNSA. V was pared by 4 bases and J by 7 bases, with 6 bases of the junction left unmatched. The CDR3 protein is CASSSGTSGGARTQYF. CDR3 coding DNA: TGTGCCAGCAGCTCCGGGACTAGCGGGGGGGCCCGGACCCAGTACTTC.

The rearrangement uses TRBV14 and TRBJ1-3, with D hard to call. V gave up 6 bases and J gave up 1 base, with 10 bases separating them. Germline CDR1 is SGHDN and CDR2 is FVKESK. The CDR3 totals 14 residues. The CDR3 reads CASRNSGSGNTIYF. The CDR3 bases are TGTGCCAGCAGGAACAGCGGTTCTGGAAACACCATATATTTT.

This sequence joins TRBV5-1 and TRBJ2-5, with D maybe TRBD1 (6 bases). The V gene lost 2 bases and the J gene lost 5 bases, with 19 bases spanning the gap. CDR3 length equals 16 residues. CDR1 and CDR2 from the germline V gene are SGHRS and YFSETQ. The CDR3 is CASSLPMTGPGETQYF. CDR3 DNA sequence: TGCGCCAGCAGCTTACCAATGACAGGTCCGGGGGAGACCCAGTACTTC.

The chain has TRBV27 and TRBJ1-5; D is perhaps TRBD1 (5 bases). The CDR3 is made up of 15 amino acids. Germline V CDR1 and CDR2: MNHEY, SMNVEV (reference sequence). The V and J ends lost 5 bases and 2 bases respectively, with 13 bases between them. CDR3 DNA: TGTGCCAGCAGTCAAAGGGGTCGAGGCAATCAGCCCCAGCATTTT. The encoded protein is CASSQRGRGNQPQHF.

The rearrangement uses TRBV7-9 and TRBJ2-7; 9 bases align to TRBD1. The CDR3 totals 15 residues. V lost 5 bases and J lost 5; bases outside the gene matches: 10. From germline, CDR1 is SEHNR and CDR2 FQNEAQ (reference sequence). CDR3 sequence: CASSPKDRGKDEQYF. DNA of the CDR3: TGTGCCAGCAGCCCGAAGGACAGGGGTAAGGACGAGCAGTACTTC.

The chain combines TRBV6-5 with TRBJ2-7, with 9 positions matching TRBD1. This CDR3 contains 13 residues. Germline V gives CDR1 MNHEY, CDR2 SVGAGI. J lost 9 bases, V lost 5 bases, and 8 bases had no gene match. The DNA for the CDR3 is TGTGCCAGCAGTGCCCGGGACAGGGCGAGGCAGTACTTC. Its translation is CASSARDRARQYF.

The V call is TRBV9, the J call TRBJ2-5, with 9 bases aligning to TRBD1. This CDR3 contains 14 residues. V gave up 3 bases and J gave up 4 bases; unmatched junction bases: 4. Germline assignment: CDR1 SGDLS and CDR2 YYNGEE. As DNA, the CDR3 is TGTGCCAGCAGCGCCACAGGGGGCTCAGAGACCCAGTACTTC. Protein sequence: CASSATGGSETQYF.

The chain is built from TRBV5-6 and TRBJ2-1; D is possibly TRBD2 (6 bases). The CDR3 spans 16 residues. Trimming stripped 4 bases from V and 0 bases from J, with 14 bases between. The germline V gene encodes CDR1 SGHDT and CDR2 YYEEEE. The CDR3 DNA follows: TGTGCCAGCAGCAGGGCGGACGGGAGCTCCTACAATGAGCAGTTCTTC. The encoded protein is CASSRADGSSYNEQFF. Together with reference TRBV5-6 and TRBJ2-1, the CDR3 gives the full variable domain: DAGVTQSPTHLIKTRGQQVTLRCSPKSGHDTVSWYQQALGQGPQFIFQYYEEEERQRGNFPDRFSGHQFPNYSSELNVNALLLGDSALYLCASSRADGSSYNEQFFGPGTRLTVL.

Concerning this clone: Other DNA sequences in this sample translate to the same CDR3. The V and J genes are TRBV18 and TRBJ2-7; a weak D match, TRBD2 (5 bases). Germline CDR1 is KGHSH and CDR2 is LQKENI. V lost 0 bases, J lost 3 bases, and 9 bases lay in between. CDR3 size: 14 residues. This CDR3 is CASSPPTGSYEQYF. The CDR3 coding sequence is TGTGCCAGCTCACCACCGACGGGGAGCTACGAGCAGTACTTC. The whole variable domain, remainder taken from reference TRBV18 and TRBJ2-7, is NAGVMQNPRHLVRRRGQEARLRCSPMKGHSHVYWYRQLPEEGLKFMVYLQKENIIDESGMPKERFSAEFPKEGPSILRIQQVVRGDSAAYFCASSPPTGSYEQYFGPGTRLTVT.

As concerns this clone: A read error may produce the germline difference seen at one junction end. This chain links TRBV29-1 with TRBJ2-2, with 11 bases identical to TRBD2. The CDR3 covers 17 residues. Germline CDR1 reads SQVTM; CDR2 reads ANQGSEA. The CDR3 DNA follows: TGCAGCGTTGAAGCCGGGACTAGCGGAGCGAACCCCGGGGAGCTGTTTTTT. Its protein is CSVEAGTSGANPGELFF.

CDR3 protein: CASSLERYPNGYTF. The CDR3 DNA reads as TGTGCCAGCAGCTTAGAACGGTACCCTAATGGCTACACCTTC. The J gene is TRBJ1-2, the V gene TRBV7-9; unclear D gene. V was trimmed by 1 base and J by 6 bases, leaving 12 bases between them. The length of the CDR3 is 14 residues. Germline values: CDR1 SEHNR, CDR2 FQNEAQ (reference sequence).

The rearrangement links TRBV19 to TRBJ2-7, with TRBD2 matching over 8 bases. The CDR3 is made up of 14 amino acids. Germline assignment: CDR1 LNHDA and CDR2 SQIVND (reference sequence). The V segment lost 3 bases and the J segment 5 bases; nucleotides outside the gene matches: 6. DNA of the CDR3: TGTGCCAGTAGTATGGCCGGGAGGGCAAACGAGCAGTACTTC. Translating it yields CASSMAGRANEQYF.